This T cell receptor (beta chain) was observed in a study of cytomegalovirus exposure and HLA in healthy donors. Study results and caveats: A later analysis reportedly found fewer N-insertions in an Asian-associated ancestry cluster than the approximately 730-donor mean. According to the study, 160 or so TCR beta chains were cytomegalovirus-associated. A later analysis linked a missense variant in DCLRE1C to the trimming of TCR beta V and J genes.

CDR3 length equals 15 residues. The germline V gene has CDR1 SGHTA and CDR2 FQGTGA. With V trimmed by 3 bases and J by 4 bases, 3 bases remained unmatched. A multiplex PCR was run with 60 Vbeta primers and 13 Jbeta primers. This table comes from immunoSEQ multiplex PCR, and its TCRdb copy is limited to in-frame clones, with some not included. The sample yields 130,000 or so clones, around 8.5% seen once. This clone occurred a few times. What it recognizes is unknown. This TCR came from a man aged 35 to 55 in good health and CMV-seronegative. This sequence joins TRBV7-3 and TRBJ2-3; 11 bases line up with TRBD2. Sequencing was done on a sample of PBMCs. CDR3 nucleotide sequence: TGTGCCAGCAGCTTTCTAGCGGGGGGCTCAGATACGCAGTATTTT. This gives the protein CASSFLAGGSDTQYF.